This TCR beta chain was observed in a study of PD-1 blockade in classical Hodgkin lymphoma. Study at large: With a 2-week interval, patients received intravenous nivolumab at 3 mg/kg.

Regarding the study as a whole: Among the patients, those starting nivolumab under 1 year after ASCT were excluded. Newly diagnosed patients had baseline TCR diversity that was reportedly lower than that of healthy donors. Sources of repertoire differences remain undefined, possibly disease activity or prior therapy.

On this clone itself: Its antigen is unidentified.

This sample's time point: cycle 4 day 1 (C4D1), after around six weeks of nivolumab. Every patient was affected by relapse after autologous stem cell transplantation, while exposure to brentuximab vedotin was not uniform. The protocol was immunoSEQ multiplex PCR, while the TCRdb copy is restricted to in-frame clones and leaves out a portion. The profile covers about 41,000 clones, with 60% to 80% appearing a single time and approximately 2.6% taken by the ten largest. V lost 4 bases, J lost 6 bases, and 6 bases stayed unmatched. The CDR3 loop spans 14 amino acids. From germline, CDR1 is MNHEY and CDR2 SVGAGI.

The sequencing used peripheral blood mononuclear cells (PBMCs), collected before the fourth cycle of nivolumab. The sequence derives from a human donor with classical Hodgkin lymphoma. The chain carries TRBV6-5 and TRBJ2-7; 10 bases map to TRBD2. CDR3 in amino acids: CASSSLAGAGEQYF. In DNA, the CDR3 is TGTGCCAGCAGTTCCCTAGCGGGGGCGGGCGAGCAGTACTTC.